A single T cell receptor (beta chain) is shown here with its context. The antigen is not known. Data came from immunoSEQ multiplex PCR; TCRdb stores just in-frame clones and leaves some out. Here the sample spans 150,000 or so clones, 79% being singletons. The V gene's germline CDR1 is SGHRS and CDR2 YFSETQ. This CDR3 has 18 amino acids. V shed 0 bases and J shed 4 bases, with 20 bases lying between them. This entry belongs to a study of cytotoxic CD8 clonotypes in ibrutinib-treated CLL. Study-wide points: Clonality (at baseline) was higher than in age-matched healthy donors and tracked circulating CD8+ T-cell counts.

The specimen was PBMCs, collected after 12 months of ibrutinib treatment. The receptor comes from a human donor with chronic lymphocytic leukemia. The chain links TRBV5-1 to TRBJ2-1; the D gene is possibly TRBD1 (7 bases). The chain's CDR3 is CASSLAHRGRGIYNEQFF. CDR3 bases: TGCGCCAGCAGCTTGGCCCACAGGGGCCGGGGGATATACAATGAGCAGTTCTTC.